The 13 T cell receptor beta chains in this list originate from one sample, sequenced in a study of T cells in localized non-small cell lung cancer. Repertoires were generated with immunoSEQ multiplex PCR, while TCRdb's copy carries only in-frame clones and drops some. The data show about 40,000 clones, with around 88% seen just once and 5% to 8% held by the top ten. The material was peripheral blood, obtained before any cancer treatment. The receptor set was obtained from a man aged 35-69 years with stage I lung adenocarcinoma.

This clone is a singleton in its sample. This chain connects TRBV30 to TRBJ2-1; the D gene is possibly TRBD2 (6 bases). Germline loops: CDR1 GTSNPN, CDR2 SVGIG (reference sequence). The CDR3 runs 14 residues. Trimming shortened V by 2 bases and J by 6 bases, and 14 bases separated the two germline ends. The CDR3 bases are TGTGCCTGGAGTCTCCCGACTAGGGTCAATGAGCAGTTCTTC. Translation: CAWSLPTRVNEQFF.

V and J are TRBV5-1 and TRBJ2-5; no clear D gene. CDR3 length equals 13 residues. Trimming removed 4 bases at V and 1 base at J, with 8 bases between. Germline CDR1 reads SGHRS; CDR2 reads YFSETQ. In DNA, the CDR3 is TGCGCCAGCAGCCCACTTACCCAAGAGACCCAGTACTTC. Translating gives CASSPLTQETQYF. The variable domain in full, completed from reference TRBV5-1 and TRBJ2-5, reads KAGVTQTPRYLIKTRGQQVTLSCSPISGHRSVSWYQQTPGQGLQFLFEYFSETQRNKGNFPGRFSGRQFSNSRSEMNVSTLELGDSALYLCASSPLTQETQYFGPGTRLLVL.

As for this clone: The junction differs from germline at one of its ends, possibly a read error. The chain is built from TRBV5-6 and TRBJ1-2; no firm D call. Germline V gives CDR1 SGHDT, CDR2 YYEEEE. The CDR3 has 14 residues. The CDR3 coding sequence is TGTGCCAGCAGCTTGGTGGGGTCTAACCATGGCTACACCTTC. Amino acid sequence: CASSLVGSNHGYTF.

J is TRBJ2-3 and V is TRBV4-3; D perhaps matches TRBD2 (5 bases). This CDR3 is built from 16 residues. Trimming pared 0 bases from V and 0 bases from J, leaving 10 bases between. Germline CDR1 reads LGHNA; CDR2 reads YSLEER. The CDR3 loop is CASSQDRGYSTDTQYF. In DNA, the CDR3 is TGCGCCAGCAGCCAAGATCGGGGTTATAGCACAGATACGCAGTATTTT.

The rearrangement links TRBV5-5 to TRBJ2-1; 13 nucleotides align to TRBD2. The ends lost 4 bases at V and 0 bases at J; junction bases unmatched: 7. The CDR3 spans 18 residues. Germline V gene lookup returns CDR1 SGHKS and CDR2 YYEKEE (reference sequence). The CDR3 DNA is TGTGCCAGCAGCAAGGGACTAGCGGGACTTGTCTCCTACAATGAGCAGTTCTTC. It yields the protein CASSKGLAGLVSYNEQFF. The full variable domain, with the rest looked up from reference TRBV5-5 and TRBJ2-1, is DAGVTQSPTHLIKTRGQQVTLRCSPISGHKSVSWYQQVLGQGPQFIFQYYEKEERGRGNFPDRFSARQFPNYSSELNVNALLLGDSALYLCASSKGLAGLVSYNEQFFGPGTRLTVL.

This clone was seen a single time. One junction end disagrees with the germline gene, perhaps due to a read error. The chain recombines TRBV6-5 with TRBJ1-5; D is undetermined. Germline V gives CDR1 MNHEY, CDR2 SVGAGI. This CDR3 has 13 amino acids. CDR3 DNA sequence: TGCGCTGTCGGCCCTTATAGCAATCAGCCCCAGCATTTT. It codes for CAVGPYSNQPQHF.

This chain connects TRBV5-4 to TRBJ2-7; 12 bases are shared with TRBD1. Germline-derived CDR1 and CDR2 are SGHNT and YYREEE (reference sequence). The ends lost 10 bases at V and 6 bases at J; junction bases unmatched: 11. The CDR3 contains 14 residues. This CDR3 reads CASMGGTGGREQYF. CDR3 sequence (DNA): TGTGCCTCCATGGGCGGGACAGGGGGCCGCGAGCAGTACTTC.

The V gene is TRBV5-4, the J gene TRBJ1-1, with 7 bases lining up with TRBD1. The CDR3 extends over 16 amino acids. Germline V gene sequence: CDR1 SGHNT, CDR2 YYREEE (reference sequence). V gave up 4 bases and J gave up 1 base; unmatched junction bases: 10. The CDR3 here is CASSPDRQGRNTEAFF. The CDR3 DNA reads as TGTGCCAGCAGCCCGGACCGACAGGGACGGAACACTGAAGCTTTCTTT. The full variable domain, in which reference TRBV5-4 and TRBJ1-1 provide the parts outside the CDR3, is ETGVTQSPTHLIKTRGQQVTLRCSSQSGHNTVSWYQQALGQGPQFIFQYYREEENGRGNFPPRFSGLQFPNYSSELNVNALELDDSALYLCASSPDRQGRNTEAFFGQGTRLTVV.

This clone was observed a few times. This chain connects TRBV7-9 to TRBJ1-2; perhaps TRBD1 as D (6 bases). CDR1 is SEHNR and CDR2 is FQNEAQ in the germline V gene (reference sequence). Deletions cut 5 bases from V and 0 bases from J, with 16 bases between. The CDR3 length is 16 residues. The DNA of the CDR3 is TGTGCCAGCAGCACCTACAGGGCCCCCACTAACTATGGCTACACCTTC. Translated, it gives CASSTYRAPTNYGYTF.

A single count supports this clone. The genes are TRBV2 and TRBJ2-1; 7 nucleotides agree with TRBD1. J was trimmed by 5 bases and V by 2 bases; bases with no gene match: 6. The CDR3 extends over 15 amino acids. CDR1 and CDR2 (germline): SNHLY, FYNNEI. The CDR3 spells CASSERGTGDNEQFF. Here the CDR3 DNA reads TGTGCCAGCAGTGAACGGGGTACAGGGGACAATGAGCAGTTCTTC.

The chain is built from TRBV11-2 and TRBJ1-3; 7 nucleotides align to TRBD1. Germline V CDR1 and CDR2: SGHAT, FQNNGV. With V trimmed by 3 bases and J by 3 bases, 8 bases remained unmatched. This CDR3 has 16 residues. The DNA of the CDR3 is TGTGCCAGCAGCTTCTCCCGACAGGGAAGTGGAAACACCATATATTTT. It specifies CASSFSRQGSGNTIYF.

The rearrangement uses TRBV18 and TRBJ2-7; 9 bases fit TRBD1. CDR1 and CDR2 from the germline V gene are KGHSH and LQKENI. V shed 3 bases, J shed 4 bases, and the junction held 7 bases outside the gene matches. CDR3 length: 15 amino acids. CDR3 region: CASSPPRQGVYEQYF. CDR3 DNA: TGTGCCAGCTCACCTCCGAGACAGGGGGTTTACGAGCAGTACTTC.

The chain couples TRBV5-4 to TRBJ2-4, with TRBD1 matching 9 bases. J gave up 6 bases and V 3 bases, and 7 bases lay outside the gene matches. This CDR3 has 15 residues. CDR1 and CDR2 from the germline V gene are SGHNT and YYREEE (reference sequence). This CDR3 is CASSSDRGGTNIQYF. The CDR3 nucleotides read TGTGCCAGCAGCTCGGACAGGGGCGGAACAAACATTCAGTACTTC.